The rows below give T cell receptor beta chains drawn from one sample of a study of T cell changes during pregnancy in multiple sclerosis. Assay used: immunoSEQ multiplex PCR; TCRdb lists only in-frame clones, some missing. Here the sample spans around 40,000 clones, 70% to 90% being singletons. Sequenced here: CD4+ T cells from peripheral blood mononuclear cells, sampled before pregnancy. Receptor source: a female donor with multiple sclerosis, enrolled in a pregnancy study. Each CDR3 is given with its conserved first and last residue. The D gene is left open where the match is weak. A row's size may be missing; if present it is once, few, many or a size class.

d_gene	v_gene	j_gene	abundance	CDR3aa	CDR3nt
-	TRBV5-1	TRBJ1-2	-	CASSLAGSYGYTF	TGCGCCAGCAGCTTGGCAGGGTCCTATGGCTACACCTTC
-	TRBV15	TRBJ1-1	once	CATSNRDSVVFF	TGTGCCACCAGCAACCGGGACTCTGTTGTTTTCTTT
-	TRBV2	TRBJ1-3	once	CASSSFARFGNTIYF	TGTGCCAGCAGCTCGTTTGCCAGGTTTGGAAACACCATATATTTT
-	TRBV28	TRBJ2-3	-	CATPRRGTDTQYF	TGTGCCACCCCAAGGAGGGGCACAGATACGCAGTATTTT
TRBD1	TRBV30	TRBJ1-5	-	CAWAGTGDQPQHF	TGTGCCTGGGCCGGGACAGGGGATCAGCCCCAGCATTTT
TRBD2	TRBV7-7	TRBJ2-3	-	CASSPGGGRTDTQYF	TGTGCTAGCAGCCCTGGCGGGGGGCGCACAGATACGCAGTATTTT
-	TRBV5-1	TRBJ1-5	-	CASSLVSDQPQHF	TGCGCCAGCAGCTTGGTTTCGGATCAGCCCCAGCATTTT
TRBD1	TRBV7-2	TRBJ2-7	-	CASSLERTGPYEQYF	TGTGCCAGCAGCTTAGAAAGGACAGGCCCCTACGAGCAGTACTTC
TRBD2	TRBV10-2	TRBJ2-5	-	CASRVGLAGGTAGETQYF	TGCGCCAGCAGGGTGGGACTAGCGGGGGGGACGGCGGGAGAGACCCAGTACTTC
-	TRBV19	TRBJ2-1	-	CASSIGRGTNEQFF	TGTGCCAGTAGTATAGGCAGGGGTACTAATGAGCAGTTCTTC
-	TRBV25-1	TRBJ2-5	-	CASSVAGKETQYF	TGTGCCAGCAGTGTAGCAGGGAAGGAGACCCAGTACTTC
-	TRBV19	TRBJ2-3	-	CASSRKGLSTDTQYF	TGTGCCAGTAGTAGAAAGGGACTTAGCACAGATACGCAGTATTTT
TRBD1	TRBV27	TRBJ1-6	-	CASSFSGGSYNSPLHF	TGTGCCAGCAGTTTTTCAGGGGGGTCCTATAATTCACCCCTCCACTTT
TRBD1	TRBV15	TRBJ1-6	once	CATRGDRGSPLHF	TGTGCCACCAGGGGGGACAGGGGTTCACCCCTCCACTTT
TRBD1	TRBV2	TRBJ1-2	-	CASVEDRGRYGYTF	TGTGCCAGCGTCGAGGACAGGGGGAGGTATGGCTACACCTTC
TRBD1	TRBV27	TRBJ1-1	-	CASRIQGALATEAFF	TGTGCCAGCCGAATACAGGGGGCGCTGGCCACTGAAGCTTTCTTT
TRBD1	TRBV6-5	TRBJ1-1	-	CASSYRGNTEAFF	TGTGCCAGCAGCTACAGGGGGAACACTGAAGCTTTCTTT
TRBD1	TRBV2	TRBJ1-2	-	CASSAGGERDGYTF	TGTGCCAGCAGTGCAGGGGGCGAACGCGATGGCTACACCTTC
-	TRBV2	TRBJ1-5	-	CASSPWPNQPQHF	TGTGCCAGCAGCCCTTGGCCCAATCAGCCCCAGCATTTT
TRBD1	TRBV5-3	TRBJ1-1	-	CASSLSDRVEAFF	TGTGCCAGCAGCTTGTCTGACAGGGTTGAAGCTTTCTTT
-	TRBV7-8	TRBJ1-4	-	CASSLGNRIIANEKLFF	TGTGCCAGCAGCTTAGGAAACAGGATAATTGCTAATGAAAAACTGTTTTTT
-	TRBV27	TRBJ1-2	-	CASSLGRTGGYTF	TGTGCCAGCAGTTTGGGCAGGACGGGGGGCTACACCTTC
TRBD1	TRBV5-4	TRBJ1-5	-	CATGQGIVVAPCCWNQPQHF	TGTGCCACCGGACAGGGGATTGTTGTCGCCCCATGTTGTTGGAATCAGCCCCAGCATTTT
TRBD1	TRBV10-1	TRBJ2-3	-	CASSGGDRETDTQYF	TGCGCCAGCAGTGGGGGGGACAGGGAAACAGATACGCAGTATTTT
-	TRBV14	TRBJ2-1	-	CASSQQGGNEQFF	TGTGCCAGCAGCCAACAGGGTGGAAATGAGCAGTTCTTC
-	TRBV9	TRBJ2-7	-	CASSPAGSEQYF	TGTGCCAGCAGCCCCGCGGGGTCCGAGCAGTACTTC
TRBD2	TRBV18	TRBJ2-7	-	CASSLGSSGYEQYF	TGTGCCAGCTCACTCGGGTCTAGCGGCTACGAGCAGTACTTC
TRBD2	TRBV29-1	TRBJ2-7	-	CSVQRGVDYEQYF	TGCAGCGTTCAGCGGGGCGTTGACTACGAGCAGTACTTC
-	TRBV10-3	TRBJ1-2	-	CAISEGQVSYGYTF	TGTGCCATCAGTGAGGGGCAGGTCAGCTATGGCTACACCTTC
TRBD2	TRBV5-4	TRBJ2-3	once	CASSRGGAVTDTQYF	TGTGCCAGCAGCCGCGGGGGGGCGGTTACAGATACGCAGTATTTT
-	TRBV5-1	TRBJ2-7	-	CASSSTTATYEQYF	TGCGCCAGCAGCTCGACGACTGCTACCTACGAGCAGTACTTC
TRBD2	TRBV27	TRBJ2-1	-	CASSLWRSLAGQNEQFF	TGTGCCAGCAGTTTATGGCGCTCACTAGCGGGCCAAAATGAGCAGTTCTTC
-	TRBV19	TRBJ1-6	-	CASSIWQRNSPLHF	TGTGCCAGTAGTATCTGGCAGCGGAATTCACCCCTCCACTTT
-	TRBV7-2	TRBJ2-7	-	CASSLGGFYEQYF	TGTGCCAGCAGCCTCGGGGGTTTCTACGAGCAGTACTTC
TRBD1	TRBV5-6	TRBJ2-2	-	CASSSVVTGHGELFF	TGTGCCAGCAGCTCGGTCGTGACAGGGCACGGGGAGCTGTTTTTT
-	TRBV10-3	TRBJ1-2	few	CAISGGDVYGYTF	TGTGCCATCAGTGGCGGGGACGTCTATGGCTACACCTTC
TRBD1	TRBV28	TRBJ1-1	-	CASSYDRGYGNTEAFF	TGTGCCAGCAGTTACGACAGGGGCTATGGGAACACTGAAGCTTTCTTT